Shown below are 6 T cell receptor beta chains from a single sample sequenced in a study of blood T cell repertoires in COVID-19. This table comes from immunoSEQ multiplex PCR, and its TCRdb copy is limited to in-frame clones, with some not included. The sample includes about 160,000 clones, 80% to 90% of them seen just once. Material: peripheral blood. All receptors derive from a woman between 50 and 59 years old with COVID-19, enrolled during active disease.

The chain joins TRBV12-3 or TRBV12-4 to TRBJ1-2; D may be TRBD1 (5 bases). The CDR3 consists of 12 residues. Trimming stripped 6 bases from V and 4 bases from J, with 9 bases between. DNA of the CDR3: TGTGCCAGCAGCAGGGTTGGCTATGGCTACACCTTC. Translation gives CASSRVGYGYTF.

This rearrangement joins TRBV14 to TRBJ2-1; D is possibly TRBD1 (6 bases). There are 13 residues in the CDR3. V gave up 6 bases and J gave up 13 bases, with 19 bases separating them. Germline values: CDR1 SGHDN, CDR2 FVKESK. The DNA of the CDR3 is TGTGCCAGCAGTCGATTCCAGGGGTCAGAACAGTTCTTC. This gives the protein CASSRFQGSEQFF.

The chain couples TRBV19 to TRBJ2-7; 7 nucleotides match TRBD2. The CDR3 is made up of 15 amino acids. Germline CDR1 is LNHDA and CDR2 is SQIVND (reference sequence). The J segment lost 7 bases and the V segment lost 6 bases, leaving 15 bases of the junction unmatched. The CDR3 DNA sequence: TGTGCCAGTAGCATGCTAGGGGCTGGGACTAAGGAGCAGTACTTC. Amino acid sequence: CASSMLGAGTKEQYF.

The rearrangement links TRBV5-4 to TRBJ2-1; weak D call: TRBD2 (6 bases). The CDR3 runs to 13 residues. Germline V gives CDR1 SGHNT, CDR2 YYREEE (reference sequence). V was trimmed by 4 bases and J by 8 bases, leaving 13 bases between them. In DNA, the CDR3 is TGTGCCAGCAGCGGCGGGACCCCCCATGAGCAGTTCTTC. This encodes CASSGGTPHEQFF.

CDR3 DNA: TGTGCCAGCAGCTCGCCGGTCCGCTCCTACAATGAGCAGTTCTTC. Translation gives CASSSPVRSYNEQFF. The chain employs TRBV7-2 and TRBJ2-1; no clear D. Germline values: CDR1 SGHTA, CDR2 FQGNSA. Trimming took off 4 bases at V and 0 bases at J, with 10 bases between the two ends. This CDR3 contains 15 residues.

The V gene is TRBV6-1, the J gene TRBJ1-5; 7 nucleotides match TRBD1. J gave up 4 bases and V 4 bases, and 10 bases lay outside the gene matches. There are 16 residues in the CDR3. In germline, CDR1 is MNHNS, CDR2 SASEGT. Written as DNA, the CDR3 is TGTGCCAGCAGTGCTGGCGGGACAGTAAAAAATCAGCCCCAGCATTTT. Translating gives CASSAGGTVKNQPQHF.